What follows describes a single T cell receptor (beta chain). The antigen remains unidentified. This entry is derived from a study of PD-1 blockade in mismatch repair-deficient tumors. Across the study: Patients had eleven to twelve mismatch repair-deficient cancer types, all previously treated and progressing. The study, taken as a whole, reports: Tumor-resident clones, often undetectable pretreatment in blood, expanded then contracted after pembrolizumab.

PCR or immunohistochemistry showed mismatch repair deficiency in every enrolled patient. TCRs were sequenced from a few patients responding to pembrolizumab. Trimming removed 4 bases at V and 0 bases at J, with 20 bases between. CDR1 and CDR2 from the germline V gene are SGHRS and YFSETQ. CDR3 length: 18 amino acids. Only in-frame clones appear in the TCRdb table, and some are missing; sequencing was by immunoSEQ multiplex PCR. Altogether under 50,000 clones are present, roughly 88% being singletons, with the ten largest covering under 1.2%. This TCR was sampled from an adult with mismatch repair-deficient cancer. The sample here was PBMCs, taken roughly nine months after starting pembrolizumab. This chain links TRBV5-1 with TRBJ2-1; tentatively, D is TRBD2 (6 bases). The CDR3 bases are TGCGCCAGCAGCGGGGGATTAGGAGCGGGTAGCTCCTACAATGAGCAGTTCTTC. It encodes CASSGGLGAGSSYNEQFF.